This passage covers 17 T cell receptor beta chains from one sample sequenced in a study of regulatory T cells in long-lasting Graves disease. Time point of the sample: newly diagnosed GD, antithyroid drugs for less than 3 months. The TCR library was prepared using RNA isolated from PBMCs. CDR3 regions were amplified by Arm-PCR using iRepertoire HTBI primers to build TCR beta libraries. Each CDR3 protein is one row after TCRdb ran MiXCR on the multiplex PCR reads. The repertoire has approximately 470,000 distinct CDR3 sequences, under 20% of them found once; the top ten carry less than 15%. This sample was also put to use in a study of T cells in Graves' hyperthyroidism and ophthalmopathy.

The input for sequencing was peripheral blood mononuclear cells (PBMCs), taken at new diagnosis, from a patient treated with antithyroid drugs. These receptors were collected from a man aged 40-49 years with Graves disease.

For this clonotype: One base away lies a much larger clone, so this may be a sequencing read error. This chain joins TRBV7-2 and TRBJ2-7, with D perhaps TRBD2 (5 bases). CDR3 size: 14 residues. CDR1 and CDR2 (germline): SGHTA, FQGNSA. CDR3 sequence: CAGSLHPGLMEQYF. CDR3 DNA sequence: TGTGCCGGCAGCTTACATCCGGGGTTGATGGAGCAGTACTTC.

This clonotype was seen only a few times. The chain carries TRBV10-3 and TRBJ2-3; tentatively, D is TRBD1 (5 bases). CDR1 ENHRY and CDR2 SYGVKD come from the germline V gene. V was clipped by 6 bases and J by 3 bases, with 19 bases between them. This CDR3 comprises 16 residues. The CDR3 spells CAISRTSREMTDTQYF. The CDR3 nucleotides read TGTGCCATCAGCCGAACGAGCAGGGAAATGACAGATACGCAGTATTTT.

A few counts support this clonotype. In DNA form, the CDR3 reads TGTGCCAGCAGCCAAGAAGCTAGCGTCAATGAGCAGTTCTTC. Amino acid sequence: CASSQEASVNEQFF. The chain has TRBV3-1 and TRBJ2-1; possibly TRBD2 for D (6 bases). The CDR3 has 14 residues. Germline CDR1 reads LGHDT; CDR2 reads YNNKEL (reference sequence). V was cut by 0 bases and J by 6 bases, with 9 bases left in between.

The table lists this clonotype with many counts. As DNA, the CDR3 is TGTGCCAGCAGCCTCCACGCTGGGGGCTCGAGAGCTGAAGCTTTCTTT. Amino acid sequence: CASSLHAGGSRAEAFF. J is TRBJ1-1 and V is TRBV3-1, with a weak D call TRBD1 (6 bases). The CDR3 loop spans 16 amino acids. V was cut by 4 bases and J by 6 bases, with 21 bases left in between. Germline V gene lookup returns CDR1 LGHDT and CDR2 YNNKEL (reference sequence).

The sample holds a few counts of this clonotype. The J gene is TRBJ1-2, the V gene TRBV28; no clear D. The germline CDR1 and CDR2 sequences are MDHEN and SYDVKM. V lost 5 bases, J lost 8 bases, and 15 bases lay in between. The CDR3 is made up of 13 amino acids. The CDR3 region has the DNA TGTGCCAGCAGTCGAGCCCGCTCGGGAGGCTACACCTTC. Amino acid sequence: CASSRARSGGYTF.

This clonotype was recorded many times. This CDR3 is CATSDLDREDGYTF. The CDR3 region has the DNA TGTGCCACCAGTGATCTGGACAGGGAGGATGGCTACACCTTC. The chain has TRBV24-1 and TRBJ1-2, with 8 bases aligning to TRBD1. Unmatched junction bases numbered 5, after V lost 3 bases and J lost 6 bases. Per germline, CDR1 KGHDR and CDR2 SFDVKD. The CDR3 sequence is 14 residues long.

This clonotype has a count of ten or more. The chain uses TRBV12-3 or TRBV12-4 and TRBJ2-1; D gene uncertain. This CDR3 has 15 amino acids. Deletions cut 3 bases from V and 3 bases from J, with 12 bases between. Written as DNA, the CDR3 is TGTGCCAGCAGTTTGTGGCAGTTCGACTACAATGAGCAGTTCTTC. This encodes CASSLWQFDYNEQFF.

V is TRBV28 and J is TRBJ2-1; 11 bases match TRBD1. Germline trimming cut 1 base from V and 5 bases from J; bases unmatched to any gene: 4. Germline V gives CDR1 MDHEN, CDR2 SYDVKM. This CDR3 is built from 16 residues. CDR3 sequence (DNA): TGTGCCAGCAGTTTATTGGGACAGGGGGTCCACAATGAGCAGTTCTTC. As protein: CASSLLGQGVHNEQFF.

This clonotype was observed a handful of times. The chain recombines TRBV9 with TRBJ2-6, with a weak D call TRBD2 (5 bases). Germline V gene data show CDR1 as SGDLS and CDR2 as YYNGEE. V was trimmed by 3 bases and J by 3 bases, leaving 16 bases between them. This CDR3 region has 17 residues. The CDR3 spells CASSAQGEGSGANVLTF. The DNA for the CDR3 is TGTGCCAGCAGCGCCCAAGGAGAGGGAAGTGGGGCCAACGTCCTGACTTTC.

A remark on this clonotype: A clone one base away is much larger, so this may be a read error. As the CDR3 is not closed by the conserved phenylalanine or tryptophan, this likely results from a read error. V usage is TRBV12-5 and J usage is TRBJ1-1; 9 bases map to TRBD1. Germline loops: CDR1 LGHNT, CDR2 FRNRAP. With V trimmed by 4 bases and J by 5 bases, 5 bases remained unmatched. The length of the CDR3 is 14 residues. The CDR3 loop reads CASGSSGTGTEAFL. The CDR3 DNA reads TGTGCTAGTGGTTCCTCCGGGACAGGGACTGAAGCTTTCCTT.

The genes are TRBV19 and TRBJ1-1; D remains unclear. V lost 2 bases and J lost 1, with 11 bases in between. The CDR3 has 15 amino acids. Germline V CDR1 and CDR2: LNHDA, SQIVND (reference sequence). This CDR3 reads CASSIYWTPNTEAFF. The CDR3 region has the DNA TGTGCCAGTAGTATATATTGGACTCCGAACACTGAAGCTTTCTTT.

In its sample, this clonotype was seen many times. J is TRBJ2-7 and V is TRBV28; D might be TRBD2 (6 bases). The CDR3 covers 15 residues. The germline V gene encodes CDR1 MDHEN and CDR2 SYDVKM. The germline V and J ends were trimmed by 6 bases and 6 bases, with 21 bases remaining between them. DNA for the CDR3: TGTGCCAGCAGGCCCTGGGGGTCTGGGGGAGGCGAGCAGTACTTC. It specifies CASRPWGSGGGEQYF. Full variable domain (rest looked up from reference TRBV28 and TRBJ2-7): DVKVTQSSRYLVKRTGEKVFLECVQDMDHENMFWYRQDPGLGLRLIYFSYDVKMKEKGDIPEGYSVSREKKERFSLILESASTNQTSMYLCASRPWGSGGGEQYFGPGTRLTVT.

For this clonotype: It may be a read error: a sequence one base away is much more abundant. This chain uses TRBV6-1 with TRBJ2-1; D might be TRBD2 (6 bases). The CDR3 has 14 residues. Germline loops: CDR1 MNHNS, CDR2 SASEGT. This CDR3 is CVTHGGPKGNEQFF. CDR3 DNA sequence: TGTGTCACCCACGGGGGACCAAAGGGAAATGAGCAGTTCTTC.

This clonotype was detected ten times or more. The V and J genes are TRBV12-3 or TRBV12-4 and TRBJ2-5, with 8 bases matching TRBD1. This CDR3 is 18 amino acids long. V was clipped by 3 bases and J by 2 bases; unmatched bases: 14. CDR3 sequence: CASSFWAGGAPRQETQYF. The CDR3 nucleotides read TGTGCCAGCAGTTTTTGGGCAGGGGGCGCCCCCCGACAAGAGACCCAGTACTTC.

The chain uses TRBV12-3 or TRBV12-4 and TRBJ2-1; 8 bases align to TRBD2. V trimming: 6 bases; J trimming: 6 bases; junction bases outside the gene matches: 13. CDR3 size: 16 residues. CDR3 region: CASRDRGTRYVNEQFF. The CDR3 nucleotides read TGTGCCAGCAGGGACCGGGGGACTAGATATGTCAATGAGCAGTTCTTC.

This clonotype was counted a few times. V is TRBV6-1 and J is TRBJ2-7; TRBD1 agrees at 8 bases. The trim removed 1 base at V and 3 bases at J, leaving 5 bases unmatched. The CDR3 length is 15 residues. Germline V gene sequence: CDR1 MNHNS, CDR2 SASEGT. CDR3 protein: CASSEGGQGYYEQYF. In DNA, the CDR3 is TGTGCCAGCAGTGAAGGTGGACAGGGTTACTACGAGCAGTACTTC.

This clonotype was counted many times. The chain carries TRBV28 and TRBJ2-5, with D perhaps matching TRBD2 (6 bases). Germline loops: CDR1 MDHEN, CDR2 SYDVKM. The V end lost 3 bases, the J end lost 2 bases, and 13 bases lay between the germline ends. There are 15 residues in the CDR3. As DNA, the CDR3 is TGTGCCAGCAGTTTCGTACGGCGGGGACAAGAGACCCAGTACTTC. Protein product: CASSFVRRGQETQYF.